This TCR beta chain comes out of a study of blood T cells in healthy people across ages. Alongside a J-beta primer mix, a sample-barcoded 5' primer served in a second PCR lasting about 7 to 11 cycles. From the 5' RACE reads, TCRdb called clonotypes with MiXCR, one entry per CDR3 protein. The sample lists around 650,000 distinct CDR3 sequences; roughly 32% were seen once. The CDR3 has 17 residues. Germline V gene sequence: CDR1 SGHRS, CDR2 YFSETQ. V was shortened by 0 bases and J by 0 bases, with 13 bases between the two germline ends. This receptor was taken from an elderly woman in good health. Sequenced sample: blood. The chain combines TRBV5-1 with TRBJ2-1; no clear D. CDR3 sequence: CASSLGGGRRSYNEQFF. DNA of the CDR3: TGCGCCAGCAGCTTGGGCGGTGGCCGTCGCTCCTACAATGAGCAGTTCTTC. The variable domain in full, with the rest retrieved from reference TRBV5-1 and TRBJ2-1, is KAGVTQTPRYLIKTRGQQVTLSCSPISGHRSVSWYQQTPGQGLQFLFEYFSETQRNKGNFPGRFSGRQFSNSRSEMNVSTLELGDSALYLCASSLGGGRRSYNEQFFGPGTRLTVL.